This paragraph covers one T cell receptor beta chain sequence. No antigen is known for it. The source of the sample is a study of CD8 T cells in ankylosing spondylitis. MiXCR, run by TCRdb on the 5' RACE reads, gives a single entry per CDR3 protein. The data hold roughly 670,000 distinct CDR3 sequences, with under 20% observed a single time. V was clipped by 7 bases and J by 1 base, with 16 bases between them. The CDR3 is made up of 15 amino acids. Notes on the study in general: Blood from ankylosing spondylitis patients appeared to carry a characteristic roughly 8-variant TCR beta motif.

The receptor's source is a male donor with ankylosing spondylitis. The specimen sequenced was blood, either unsorted or a sorted T cell fraction (not recorded which). This chain joins TRBV12-3 or TRBV12-4 and TRBJ1-1; no reliable D call. CDR3 region: CASISLGLGNTEAFF. For the CDR3, the DNA is TGTGCCAGCATCTCGCTTGGGTTAGGGAACACTGAAGCTTTCTTT.